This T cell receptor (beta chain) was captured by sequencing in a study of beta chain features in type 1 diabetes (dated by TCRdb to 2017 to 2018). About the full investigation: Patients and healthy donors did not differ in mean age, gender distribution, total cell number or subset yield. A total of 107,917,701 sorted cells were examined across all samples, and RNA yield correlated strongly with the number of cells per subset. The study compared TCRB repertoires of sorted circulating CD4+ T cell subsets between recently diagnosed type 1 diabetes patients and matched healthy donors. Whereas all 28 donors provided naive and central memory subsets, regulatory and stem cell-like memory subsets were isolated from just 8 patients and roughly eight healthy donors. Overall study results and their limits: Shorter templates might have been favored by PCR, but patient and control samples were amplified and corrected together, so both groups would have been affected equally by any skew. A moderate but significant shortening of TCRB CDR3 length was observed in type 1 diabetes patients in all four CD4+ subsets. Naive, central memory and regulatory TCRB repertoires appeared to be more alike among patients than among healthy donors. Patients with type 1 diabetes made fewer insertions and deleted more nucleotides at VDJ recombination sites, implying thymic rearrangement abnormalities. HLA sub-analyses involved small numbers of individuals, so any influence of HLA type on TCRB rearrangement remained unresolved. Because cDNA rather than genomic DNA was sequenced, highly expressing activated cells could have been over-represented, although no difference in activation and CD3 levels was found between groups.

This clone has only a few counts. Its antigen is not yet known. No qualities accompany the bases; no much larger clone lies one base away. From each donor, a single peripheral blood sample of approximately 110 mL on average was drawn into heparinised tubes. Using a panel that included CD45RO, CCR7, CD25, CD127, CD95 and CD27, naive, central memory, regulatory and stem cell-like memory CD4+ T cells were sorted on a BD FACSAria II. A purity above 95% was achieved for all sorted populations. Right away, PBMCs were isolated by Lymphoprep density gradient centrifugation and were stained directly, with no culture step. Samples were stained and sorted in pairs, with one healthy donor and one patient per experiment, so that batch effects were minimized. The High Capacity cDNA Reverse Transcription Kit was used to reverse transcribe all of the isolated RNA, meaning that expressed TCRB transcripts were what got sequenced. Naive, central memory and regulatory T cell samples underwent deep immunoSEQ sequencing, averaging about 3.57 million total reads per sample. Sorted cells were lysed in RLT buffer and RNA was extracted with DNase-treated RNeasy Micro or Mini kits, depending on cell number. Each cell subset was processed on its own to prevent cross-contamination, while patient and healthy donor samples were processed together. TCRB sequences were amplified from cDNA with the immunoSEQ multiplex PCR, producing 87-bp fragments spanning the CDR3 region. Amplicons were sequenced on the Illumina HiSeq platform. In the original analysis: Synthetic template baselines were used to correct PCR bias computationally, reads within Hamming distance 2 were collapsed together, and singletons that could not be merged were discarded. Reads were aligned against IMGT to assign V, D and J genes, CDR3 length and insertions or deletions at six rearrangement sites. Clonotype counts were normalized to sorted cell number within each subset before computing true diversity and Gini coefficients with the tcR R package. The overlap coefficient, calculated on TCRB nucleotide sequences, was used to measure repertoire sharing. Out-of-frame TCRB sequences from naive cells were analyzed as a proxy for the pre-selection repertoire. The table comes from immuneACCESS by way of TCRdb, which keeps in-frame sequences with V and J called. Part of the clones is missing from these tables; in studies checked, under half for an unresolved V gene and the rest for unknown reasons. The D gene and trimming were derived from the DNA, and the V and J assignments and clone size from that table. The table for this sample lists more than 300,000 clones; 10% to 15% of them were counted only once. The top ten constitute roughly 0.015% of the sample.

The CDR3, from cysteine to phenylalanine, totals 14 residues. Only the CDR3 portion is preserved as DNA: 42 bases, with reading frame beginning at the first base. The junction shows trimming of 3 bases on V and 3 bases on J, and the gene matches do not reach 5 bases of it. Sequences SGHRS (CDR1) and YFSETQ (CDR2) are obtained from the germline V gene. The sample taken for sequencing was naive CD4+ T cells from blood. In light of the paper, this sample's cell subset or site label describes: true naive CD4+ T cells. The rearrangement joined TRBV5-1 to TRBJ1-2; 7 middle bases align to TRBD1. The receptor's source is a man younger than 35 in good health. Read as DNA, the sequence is TGCGCCAGCAGCTCCCGACAGGGTGACTATGGCTACACCTTC. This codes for CASSSRQGDYGYTF.